One and the same sample provided the 15 T cell receptor beta chains below, sequenced in a study of T cell clusters in autoimmune cytopenias. Roughly 38,000 genome equivalents of blood DNA were amplified for TRB. Multiplex touch-down PCR amplified TRB using TRB-A and TRB-B pools in one tube. From the multiplex PCR reads, TCRdb lists one entry per CDR3 protein and no DNA. This sample's clone table lists about 4,300 distinct CDR3 sequences. The specimen was peripheral blood. Receptors originate from a human donor with an autoimmune cytopenia or autoimmune hepatitis (not recorded which).

This clonotype is called medium-sized based on its frequency. V gene TRBV12-3 or TRBV12-4 combines with J gene TRBJ2-3; TCRdb's D gene call, TRBD2, goes unchecked for lack of DNA. The CDR3 has 11 residues. CDR3 region: CASRGVDTQYF.

The rearrangement uses TRBV29-1 and TRBJ1-2; TCRdb's D gene call, TRBD1, goes unchecked for lack of DNA. Germline CDR1 and CDR2: SQVTM and ANQGSEA. The CDR3 covers 12 residues. The chain's CDR3 is CSVAGTGNGYTF. Using reference TRBV29-1 and TRBJ1-2 for the parts outside the CDR3, the full variable domain is SAVISQKPSRDICQRGTSLTIQCQVDSQVTMMFWYRQQPGQSLTLIATANQGSEATYESGFVIDKFPISRPNLTFSTLTVSNMSPEDSSIYLCSVAGTGNGYTFGSGTRLTVV.

V usage is TRBV18 and J usage is TRBJ2-7; with no DNA, the TCRdb D assignment of TRBD1 cannot be verified. CDR3 size: 15 residues. CDR1 KGHSH and CDR2 LQKENI come from the germline V gene. The CDR3 sequence: CASSRTGGAPLEQYF.

According to its frequency, this clonotype is medium-sized (0.01 to 0.1%). The chain links TRBV6-1 to TRBJ2-3; TCRdb calls TRBD1, which cannot be checked without DNA. CDR3 length: 15 amino acids. CDR1 and CDR2 (germline): MNHNS, SASEGT. CDR3 protein: CASSERNGGTDTQYF.

The V call is TRBV28, the J call TRBJ2-3; TCRdb reports TRBD2, a call that lacks DNA to check it against. Germline CDR1 MDHEN, CDR2 SYDVKM. The CDR3 totals 13 residues. CDR3 amino acids: CASSPDSLDTQYF.

This clonotype is called medium-sized (0.01 to 0.1%) based on its frequency. The gene calls are TRBV29-1 and TRBJ2-1; TCRdb's D call of TRBD2 is untestable without DNA. CDR1 is SQVTM and CDR2 is ANQGSEA in the germline V gene. The CDR3 contains 16 residues. Here the CDR3 reads CSVVGDSRISYNEQFF.

This clonotype is called medium-sized (0.01 to 0.1%) based on its frequency. The chain links TRBV30 to TRBJ1-6; no DNA is available, so the TRBD1 call from TCRdb remains unchecked. Per the germline V gene, CDR1 is GTSNPN and CDR2 is SVGIG (reference sequence). The CDR3 is 15 amino acids. The CDR3 sequence is CAWRDKQGKYSPLHF. The variable domain in full, completed from reference TRBV30 and TRBJ1-6, reads SQTIHQWPATLVQPVGSPLSLECTVEGTSNPNLYWYRQAAGRGLQLLFYSVGIGQISSEVPQNLSASRPQDRQFILSSKKLLLSDSGFYLCAWRDKQGKYSPLHFGNGTRLTVT.

The V gene is TRBV7-9, the J gene TRBJ1-1; TCRdb calls TRBD1, which cannot be checked without DNA. Germline-derived CDR1 and CDR2 are SEHNR and FQNEAQ (reference sequence). This CDR3 has 15 residues. The CDR3 is CASSLVQGANTEAFF.

This clonotype shows up as medium-sized by frequency. CDR3 amino acids: CASSLSPSGFTDTQYF. The chain joins TRBV12-3 or TRBV12-4 to TRBJ2-3; TCRdb designates TRBD2, a call that cannot be tested without DNA. There are 16 residues in the CDR3.

This rearrangement joins TRBV4-3 to TRBJ2-3; TCRdb returns TRBD2, unconfirmable since there is no DNA. The CDR3 has 14 amino acids. From germline, CDR1 is LGHNA and CDR2 YSLEER. The CDR3 region is CASSQRDSQYTQYF.

The chain joins TRBV7-6 to TRBJ1-4; TCRdb indicates TRBD1, and absent DNA this call remains unverified. Germline CDR1 and CDR2: SGHVS and FNYEAQ. The CDR3 runs to 15 residues. CDR3 amino acids: CASRRSGTGPEKLFF.

The chain links TRBV6-1 to TRBJ2-5; lacking DNA, the TRBD2 call made by TCRdb goes unchecked. Germline V lookup: CDR1 MNHNS, CDR2 SASEGT. The length of the CDR3 is 18 residues. The CDR3 loop reads CASSESISGGGIGETQYF.

The rearrangement links TRBV6-5 to TRBJ1-6; TCRdb outputs TRBD1, but without DNA this stays unchecked. This CDR3 comprises 15 residues. The germline V gene encodes CDR1 MNHEY and CDR2 SVGAGI. The CDR3 protein is CASSQGQGLYSPLHF.

This clonotype ranks as large in terms of frequency. The J gene is TRBJ2-5, the V gene TRBV29-1; the D gene TCRdb calls, TRBD1, cannot be checked with no DNA. Per germline, CDR1 SQVTM and CDR2 ANQGSEA. The length of the CDR3 is 12 residues. CDR3 residues: CSVGGGAGTQYF.

This clonotype is identified as medium-sized (0.01 to 0.1%) from frequency. V usage is TRBV19 and J usage is TRBJ1-2; TCRdb names TRBD1, which stays unverified in the absence of DNA. This CDR3 comprises 15 residues. Germline V gene lookup returns CDR1 LNHDA and CDR2 SQIVND (reference sequence). The CDR3: CASSMLGGQNYGYTF.